Below, 23 T cell receptor beta chains from the same sample are listed, as sequenced in a study of cytomegalovirus exposure and HLA in healthy donors. Primers included in the PCR were 60 Vbeta and 13 Jbeta primers. The method was immunoSEQ multiplex PCR; TCRdb's version includes in-frame clones alone and lacks a portion of them. The sample lists 85,000 to 100,000 clones, approximately 77% occurring once. Sequenced sample: PBMCs. The source is a woman in her 40s in good health and CMV-seronegative.

The chain combines TRBV27 with TRBJ1-3, with D uncertain. The CDR3 runs to 11 residues. Trimming removed 7 bases at V and 4 bases at J, with 5 bases between. Germline values: CDR1 MNHEY, CDR2 SMNVEV (reference sequence). The CDR3 DNA reads as TGTGCCAGCATGAGGGGAAACACCATATATTTT. Translating it yields CASMRGNTIYF.

The J gene is TRBJ2-3, the V gene TRBV25-1; 12 nucleotides line up with TRBD2. The CDR3 is 17 amino acids. CDR1 MGHDK and CDR2 SYGVNS come from the germline V gene. The V and J ends lost 4 bases and 1 base, in that order; junction bases with no gene match: 6. The CDR3 loop reads CASSARTSGDRTDTQYF. The CDR3, as DNA: TGTGCCAGCAGTGCTCGGACTAGCGGGGACCGCACAGATACGCAGTATTTT.

This clone was observed once. The V call is TRBV7-9, the J call TRBJ2-7; perhaps TRBD2 as D (6 bases). V lost 1 base to trimming and J lost 4 bases, with 14 bases between them. CDR3 size: 15 residues. The germline gives CDR1 SEHNR, CDR2 FQNEAQ (reference sequence). The CDR3 region has the DNA TGTGCCAGCAGCTTAGTAGCCCTCGGGGGATACGAGCAGTACTTC. Translating gives CASSLVALGGYEQYF.

The rearrangement uses TRBV7-8 and TRBJ2-7; tentative D call: TRBD2 (5 bases). V was cut by 6 bases and J by 0 bases, with 18 bases left in between. This CDR3 is 16 amino acids long. CDR1 is SGHVS, CDR2 FQNEAQ, per germline. CDR3 nucleotides: TGTGCCAGCAGTCTTGAGGGATACGGGCCCTCCTACGAGCAGTACTTC. Translated, it gives CASSLEGYGPSYEQYF.

About this clone itself: The sample contains more than one DNA sequence encoding this CDR3. The chain uses TRBV5-6 and TRBJ1-4, with a possible D match to TRBD1 (6 bases). V gave up 4 bases and J gave up 1 base, with 8 bases separating them. The CDR3 spans 14 residues. Germline V CDR1 and CDR2: SGHDT, YYEEEE. The CDR3 nucleotides are TGTGCCAGCAGCCTCAGGGGAACTAATGAAAAACTGTTTTTT. Protein product: CASSLRGTNEKLFF.

The chain recombines TRBV7-9 with TRBJ1-1; D ambiguous. The CDR3 runs 11 residues. The germline V gene encodes CDR1 SEHNR and CDR2 FQNEAQ (reference sequence). V was clipped by 1 base and J by 10 bases, with 7 bases between them. The CDR3 sequence: CASSLGLVAFF. For the CDR3, the DNA is TGTGCCAGCAGCTTAGGGCTTGTAGCTTTCTTT.

The chain is built from TRBV6-4 and TRBJ1-2, with a tentative D call TRBD1 (5 bases). Trimming removed 3 bases from V and 5 bases from J, with 10 bases in between. This CDR3 spans 13 amino acids. CDR1 MRHNA and CDR2 SNTAGT come from the germline V gene. The CDR3 sequence is CASSEGGNYGYTF. In DNA, the CDR3 is TGTGCCAGCAGTGAGGGGGGGAATTATGGCTACACCTTC.

The V gene is TRBV7-9, the J gene TRBJ1-2, with D unresolved. The CDR3 has 15 residues. V lost 5 bases, J lost 0 bases, and 13 bases lay in between. Germline lookup yields CDR1 SEHNR and CDR2 FQNEAQ (reference sequence). This CDR3 reads CASSDRIEANYGYTF. CDR3 nucleotides: TGTGCCAGCAGCGATAGAATAGAAGCTAACTATGGCTACACCTTC.

The chain employs TRBV5-1 and TRBJ1-1; TRBD1 aligns across 12 bases. This CDR3 contains 16 residues. Germline values: CDR1 SGHRS, CDR2 YFSETQ. The ends lost 1 base at V and 1 base at J; junction bases unmatched: 2. CDR3 sequence: CASSLMGQGANTEAFF. The CDR3 DNA sequence: TGCGCCAGCAGCTTGATGGGACAGGGGGCGAACACTGAAGCTTTCTTT.

The chain is built from TRBV7-3 and TRBJ1-1; the D gene is possibly TRBD1 (5 bases). V was shortened by 1 base and J by 6 bases, with 15 bases between the two germline ends. The CDR3 consists of 15 residues. Per germline, CDR1 SGHTA and CDR2 FQGTGA. CDR3 protein: CASSLKKGRVAEAFF. CDR3 bases: TGTGCCAGCAGCTTAAAGAAGGGGCGAGTTGCTGAAGCTTTCTTT.

Here the CDR3 reads CASSFGINYGYTF. The DNA of the CDR3 is TGTGCCAGCAGCTTCGGGATTAACTATGGCTACACCTTC. This chain uses TRBV7-9 with TRBJ1-2; the D is unclear. The CDR3 sequence is 13 residues long. Trimming removed 3 bases at V and 1 base at J, with 6 bases between. In germline, CDR1 is SEHNR, CDR2 FQNEAQ (reference sequence).

The gene calls are TRBV9 and TRBJ2-1; 9 bases are a match to TRBD2. The CDR3 is 16 residues long. CDR1 is SGDLS, CDR2 YYNGEE, per germline. V shed 4 bases, J shed 6 bases, and the junction held 11 bases outside the gene matches. CDR3 sequence (DNA): TGTGCCAGCAGCTTTAATAGCGGGGGCCGCTTCAATGAGCAGTTCTTC. This encodes CASSFNSGGRFNEQFF.

This sequence joins TRBV5-1 and TRBJ1-4; possibly TRBD1 for D (5 bases). V lost 5 bases to trimming and J lost 2 bases, with 13 bases between them. The CDR3 length is 15 residues. Germline V CDR1 and CDR2: SGHRS, YFSETQ. The CDR3 region is CASSQGRATNEKLFF. DNA of the CDR3: TGCGCCAGCAGTCAGGGTAGAGCTACTAATGAAAAACTGTTTTTT.

The genes are TRBV6-1 and TRBJ1-2; D is possibly TRBD1 (6 bases). The CDR3 spans 13 residues. Trimming pared 3 bases from V and 5 bases from J, leaving 10 bases between. Germline CDR1 MNHNS, CDR2 SASEGT. This chain's CDR3 is CASSDTGKYGYTF. CDR3 nucleotide sequence: TGTGCCAGCAGTGACACAGGGAAATATGGCTACACCTTC.

The rearrangement uses TRBV5-6 and TRBJ1-5; TRBD1 might be the D (6 bases). Per the germline V gene, CDR1 is SGHDT and CDR2 is YYEEEE. V lost 4 bases to trimming and J lost 4 bases, with 12 bases between them. This CDR3 region has 14 residues. CDR3 sequence (DNA): TGTGCCAGCAGCCCCGGGGACAATAATCAGCCCCAGCATTTT. Amino acid sequence: CASSPGDNNQPQHF.

This chain joins TRBV19 and TRBJ2-2; a weak D match, TRBD1 (6 bases). This CDR3 is 15 amino acids long. In germline, CDR1 is LNHDA, CDR2 SQIVND (reference sequence). V lost 5 bases, J lost 0 bases, and 10 bases lay in between. The CDR3: CASSPGTTNTGELFF. The CDR3 nucleotides are TGTGCCAGTAGTCCCGGGACAACGAACACCGGGGAGCTGTTTTTT.

This clone was picked up one time. The chain has TRBV6-1 and TRBJ1-2, with D perhaps matching TRBD1 (6 bases). The CDR3 runs to 15 residues. V lost 6 bases, J lost 3 bases, and 17 bases lay in between. The germline CDR1 and CDR2 sequences are MNHNS and SASEGT. Here the CDR3 DNA reads TGTGCCAGCAGGGATTGGGGGGGCTCGGACTATGGCTACACCTTC. This sequence encodes CASRDWGGSDYGYTF.

The rearrangement joins TRBV5-6 to TRBJ1-5, with 8 bases aligning to TRBD1. The CDR3 is 16 amino acids. Germline CDR1 reads SGHDT; CDR2 reads YYEEEE. V lost 3 bases to trimming and J lost 5 bases; unmatched junction nucleotides: 10. CDR3 in amino acids: CASSSGDRWGYQPQHF. The CDR3 bases are TGTGCCAGCAGCTCGGGGGACAGGTGGGGGTATCAGCCCCAGCATTTT.

This chain joins TRBV13 and TRBJ2-3; 8 nucleotides align to TRBD1. The junction had 6 bases not matched to a gene; V was cut back by 2 bases and J by 5 bases. This CDR3 has 15 amino acids. The V gene's germline CDR1 is PRHDT and CDR2 FYEKMQ (reference sequence). The DNA for the CDR3 is TGTGCCAGCAGCTTACAACAGGGGGTCATAGATACGCAGTATTTT. Translated, it gives CASSLQQGVIDTQYF.

This chain links TRBV6-1 with TRBJ1-5; possible D gene TRBD1, 6 bases. Germline lookup yields CDR1 MNHNS and CDR2 SASEGT. CDR3 length: 14 amino acids. With 3 bases removed from V and 7 bases from J, the gap between germline ends came to 13 bases. This chain's CDR3 is CASSDSAGAQPQHF. CDR3 nucleotides: TGTGCCAGCAGTGATTCAGCGGGGGCCCAGCCCCAGCATTTT.

This chain joins TRBV7-8 and TRBJ2-3, with 8 bases that match TRBD2. Trimming removed 1 base from V and 2 bases from J; junction bases left unmatched: 2. Germline CDR1 is SGHVS and CDR2 is FQNEAQ. The CDR3 loop spans 15 amino acids. The CDR3 sequence is CASSLERGFTDTQYF. CDR3 coding DNA: TGTGCCAGCAGCTTAGAGCGGGGGTTCACAGATACGCAGTATTTT. The complete variable domain, with remaining parts taken from reference TRBV7-8 and TRBJ2-3, reads GAGVSQSPRYKVAKRGQDVALRCDPISGHVSLFWYQQALGQGPEFLTYFQNEAQLDKSGLPSDRFFAERPEGSVSTLKIQRTQQEDSAVYLCASSLERGFTDTQYFGPGTRLTVL.

This clone came up once. The chain employs TRBV7-8 and TRBJ2-3, with 10 positions matching TRBD2. J gave up 5 bases and V 1 base, and 3 bases lay outside the gene matches. From germline, CDR1 is SGHVS and CDR2 FQNEAQ. The CDR3 is made up of 15 amino acids. CDR3 sequence: CASSLVWTSGDTQYF. In nucleotides, the CDR3 is TGTGCCAGCAGCTTAGTGTGGACTAGCGGAGATACGCAGTATTTT.

J is TRBJ1-2 and V is TRBV27, with TRBD1 as a possible D gene (6 bases). There are 13 residues in the CDR3. In germline, CDR1 is MNHEY, CDR2 SMNVEV (reference sequence). Between the trimmed V and J ends, which lost 5 bases and 5 bases, there was a span of 12 bases. DNA for the CDR3: TGTGCCAGCAGTCGCAAAGGACAGTATGGCTACACCTTC. This gives the protein CASSRKGQYGYTF.